Listed below are T cell receptor beta chains from one sample, sequenced in a study of blood T cell repertoires in COVID-19. Sequenced by immunoSEQ multiplex PCR; TCRdb stores in-frame clones only, minus some. The data show some 230,000 clones, approximately 90% seen once. Sequencing used peripheral blood. The receptors come from a woman aged 50 to 60 with COVID-19, enrolled during active disease. CDR3s include the opening cysteine and the closing phenylalanine or tryptophan. A D gene is named only where the DNA matches it firmly. Clone size is shown for a subset of rows, as once, few, many or a class of expanded clone.

d_call,j_call,cdr3_length,v_call,clone_size,cdr3_aa,cdr3_nt
-,TRBJ1-5,13,TRBV19,-,CATAYREGQPQHF,TGTGCCACCGCTTACAGGGAGGGTCAGCCCCAGCATTTT
-,TRBJ1-2,14,TRBV19,-,CATQNNPGALGYTF,TGTGCCACCCAGAACAACCCAGGGGCTCTCGGCTACACCTTC
-,TRBJ1-1,11,TRBV20-1,-,CSARTPLEAFF,TGCAGTGCTCGGACACCGCTCGAAGCTTTCTTT
-,TRBJ1-5,16,TRBV27,-,CASSLWGGDSNQPQHF,TGTGCCAGCAGTTTATGGGGAGGGGATAGCAATCAGCCCCAGCATTTT
-,TRBJ2-7,16,TRBV11-2,once,CASSLIGTTSSYEQYF,TGTGCCAGCAGCTTAATAGGGACAACGAGCTCCTACGAGCAGTACTTC
-,TRBJ2-3,12,TRBV30,-,CAWSPTTRTQYF,TGTGCCTGGAGTCCGACTACGCGGACGCAGTATTTT
TRBD1,TRBJ1-6,15,TRBV5-1,-,CASSLGDRFLSPLHF,TGCGCCAGCAGCCTAGGGGACAGGTTCTTGTCACCCCTCCACTTT
TRBD2,TRBJ2-7,17,TRBV7-6,-,CASSGPGLAGARYEQYF,TGTGCCAGCAGCGGACCCGGACTAGCGGGGGCCCGTTACGAGCAGTACTTC
-,TRBJ2-1,12,TRBV19,once,CASTTRDNEQFF,TGTGCCAGTACTACGCGGGATAATGAGCAGTTCTTC
-,TRBJ2-3,13,TRBV6-1,-,CASSEEGTDTQYF,TGTGCCAGCAGTGAAGAGGGGACAGATACGCAGTATTTT
TRBD1,TRBJ2-2,15,TRBV7-3,-,CASSTTGGSAGELFF,TGTGCCAGCAGCACTACAGGGGGCTCGGCCGGGGAGCTGTTTTTT
-,TRBJ2-3,13,TRBV11-2,-,CASSPKAGNTQYF,TGTGCCAGCAGCCCGAAGGCGGGGAATACGCAGTATTTT
-,TRBJ1-2,14,TRBV12-5,-,CASLLWGDTYGYTF,TGTGCTAGCCTCCTCTGGGGGGATACCTATGGCTACACCTTC
TRBD2,TRBJ2-3,16,TRBV5-4,once,CASTLLAGGNTDTQYF,TGTGCCAGCACATTACTAGCGGGGGGTAACACAGATACGCAGTATTTT
-,TRBJ1-1,15,TRBV2,once,CASSVGAGGNTEAFF,TGTGCCAGCAGTGTAGGAGCAGGAGGAAACACTGAAGCTTTCTTT
TRBD2,TRBJ2-1,15,TRBV20-1,once,CSASSASGGSGEQFF,TGCAGTGCTAGTTCGGCTAGCGGGGGATCGGGTGAGCAGTTCTTC
TRBD1,TRBJ1-5,13,TRBV3-1/TRBV3-2,-,CASSDRGGQPQHF,TGTGCCAGCAGCGACAGGGGAGGACAGCCCCAGCATTTT
-,TRBJ2-3,18,TRBV21-1,-,CASSKEAGGGLSTDTQYF,TGTGCCAGCAGCAAAGAAGCAGGCGGGGGCCTTAGCACAGATACGCAGTATTTT
TRBD2,TRBJ2-5,13,TRBV10-2,once,CASSLGGEETQYF,TGCGCCAGCAGCCTCGGGGGGGAAGAGACCCAGTACTTC
-,TRBJ1-5,13,TRBV28,-,CASSLEGIQPQHF,TGTGCCAGCAGTTTAGAGGGAATACAGCCCCAGCATTTT
TRBD1,TRBJ2-4,20,TRBV19,-,CASSLAPGQGRKMAKNIQYF,TGTGCCAGTAGCCTCGCCCCGGGACAGGGAAGGAAGATGGCCAAAAACATTCAGTACTTC
TRBD2,TRBJ2-4,16,TRBV23-1,-,CASSSRGVLAKNIQYF,TGCGCCAGCAGTTCGCGGGGGGTACTAGCCAAAAACATTCAGTACTTC
TRBD1,TRBJ2-7,16,TRBV11-3,-,CASSLDRGQGSYEQYF,TGTGCCAGCAGCTTAGATCGGGGACAGGGTTCCTACGAGCAGTACTTC
-,TRBJ1-4,13,TRBV6-2/TRBV6-3,-,CASSYGGYGKLFF,TGTGCCAGCAGTTACGGGGGCTACGGAAAACTGTTTTTT
-,TRBJ2-2,18,TRBV11-3,-,CASSLDQWGAGNTGELFF,TGTGCCAGCAGCTTAGATCAATGGGGCGCTGGGAACACCGGGGAGCTGTTTTTT
-,TRBJ2-3,15,TRBV21-1,-,CASSWPRPYVDTQYF,TGTGCCAGCAGCTGGCCGAGGCCGTATGTGGATACGCAGTATTTT
-,TRBJ2-3,14,TRBV11-2,-,CASSQSGFTDTQYF,TGTGCCAGCAGCCAGAGCGGATTCACAGATACGCAGTATTTT
-,TRBJ2-7,13,TRBV18,-,CASSPPGADEQYF,TGTGCCAGCTCACCACCGGGGGCAGACGAGCAGTACTTC
TRBD1,TRBJ1-2,12,TRBV11-3,once,CASSDRVRGYTF,TGTGCCAGCAGCGACAGGGTTCGTGGCTACACCTTC
TRBD1,TRBJ1-2,16,TRBV19,once,CASSLVGGQGAVGYTF,TGTGCCAGTAGCCTCGTCGGGGGACAGGGGGCTGTTGGCTACACCTTC
-,TRBJ1-1,11,TRBV6-2/TRBV6-3,-,CASSVGTEAFF,TGTGCCAGCAGTGTAGGGACAGAAGCTTTCTTT
-,TRBJ1-1,11,TRBV12-5,-,CASGWGGGPSF,TGTGCTAGTGGATGGGGGGGTGGCCCCTCTTTT
-,TRBJ1-4,14,TRBV5-6,-,CASSLDRIREKLFF,TGTGCCAGCAGCTTGGACAGGATTCGTGAAAAACTGTTTTTT
TRBD2,TRBJ2-5,16,TRBV11-2,-,CASRTGTSGGQETQYF,TGTGCCAGCAGGACAGGGACTAGCGGGGGTCAAGAGACCCAGTACTTC
TRBD1,TRBJ2-7,12,TRBV25-1,-,CASPPSGGEQYF,TGTGCCAGCCCCCCCTCAGGGGGCGAGCAGTACTTC
TRBD2,TRBJ2-3,17,TRBV4-1,-,CASSFLLAGGPTDTQYF,TGCGCCAGCAGCTTTTTACTAGCGGGGGGACCTACCGATACGCAGTATTTT
-,TRBJ1-4,15,TRBV6-6,-,CASRSPGGGGEKLFF,TGTGCCAGCAGGTCACCGGGGGGTGGTGGCGAAAAACTGTTTTTT
TRBD1,TRBJ1-6,15,TRBV7-6,-,CASSLTGDRDSPLHF,TGTGCCAGCAGCTTGACAGGGGACCGAGATTCACCCCTCCACTTT
-,TRBJ1-1,14,TRBV3-1/TRBV3-2,-,CASTLTGRGAEAFF,TGTGCCAGCACCCTAACCGGGAGGGGCGCTGAAGCTTTCTTT
TRBD1,TRBJ1-6,15,TRBV28,-,CASSSWDRINSPLHF,TGTGCCAGCAGTTCGTGGGACAGAATAAATTCACCCCTCCACTTT
-,TRBJ1-2,11,TRBV30,-,CAWNRMDGYTF,TGTGCCTGGAACAGAATGGATGGCTACACCTTC
-,TRBJ2-1,13,TRBV14,-,CASSQDRYNEQFF,TGTGCCAGCAGCCAAGACCGCTACAATGAGCAGTTCTTC
TRBD2,TRBJ2-7,15,TRBV6-5,-,CASRASGGVSYEQYF,TGTGCCAGCAGGGCTAGCGGGGGAGTCTCCTACGAGCAGTACTTC
-,TRBJ1-4,15,TRBV7-2,-,CASSLTRAAGGKLFF,TGTGCCAGCAGCTTAACTCGGGCCGCCGGAGGGAAACTGTTTTTT
-,TRBJ1-6,13,TRBV14,-,CASSLAVNSPLHF,TGTGCCAGCAGTCTGGCGGTAAATTCACCCCTCCACTTT
-,TRBJ2-5,13,TRBV12-3/TRBV12-4,many,CASSPDLGETQYF,TGTGCCAGCAGCCCTGACTTAGGAGAGACCCAGTACTTC
TRBD1,TRBJ1-5,13,TRBV6-4,-,CASSQDRNQPQHF,TGTGCCAGCAGTCAGGACAGGAATCAGCCCCAGCATTTT
TRBD1,TRBJ2-3,16,TRBV9,-,CASSGQTGGIADTQYF,TGTGCCAGCAGCGGACAGACAGGGGGCATAGCAGATACGCAGTATTTT